This TCR beta chain is drawn from a study of naive CD8 T cells in extremely preterm neonates. The study's findings and limits: Preterm samples differed in productive template counts; sample size was small. Shared CDR3 nucleotide sequences: preterm roughly 2.7%, term 0.4% to 0.45%, children about 0.03%, adults about 0.0095%. Preterm infants showed shorter CDR3s, fewer N additions and less trimming than older groups.

Samples were taken at extremely preterm deliveries at roughly 22-28 weeks of gestation. Mothers with known HIV infection were excluded. The sample holds sorted live naive CD8+ CD45RA+CCR7+ T cells. After removal of 10 bases from V and 7 bases from J, the junction contained 2 bases not matched to a gene. The germline V gene encodes CDR1 LNHDA and CDR2 SQIVND (reference sequence). CDR3 length: 11 residues. This clone appeared a few times. No antigen is known for it. Measured with immunoSEQ multiplex PCR; TCRdb has only the in-frame clones, and not every one. This sample yields 20,000 or so clones, of which around 88% are seen a single time; about 0.85% belongs to the top ten.

The chain has TRBV19 and TRBJ1-2; the match to TRBD1 covers 11 bases. The sequence derives from a boy who was born preterm. The sequencing input was naive CD8+ T cells from cord blood. This CDR3 reads CATGQGAGYTF. CDR3 bases: TGTGCCACTGGACAGGGGGCTGGCTACACCTTC.